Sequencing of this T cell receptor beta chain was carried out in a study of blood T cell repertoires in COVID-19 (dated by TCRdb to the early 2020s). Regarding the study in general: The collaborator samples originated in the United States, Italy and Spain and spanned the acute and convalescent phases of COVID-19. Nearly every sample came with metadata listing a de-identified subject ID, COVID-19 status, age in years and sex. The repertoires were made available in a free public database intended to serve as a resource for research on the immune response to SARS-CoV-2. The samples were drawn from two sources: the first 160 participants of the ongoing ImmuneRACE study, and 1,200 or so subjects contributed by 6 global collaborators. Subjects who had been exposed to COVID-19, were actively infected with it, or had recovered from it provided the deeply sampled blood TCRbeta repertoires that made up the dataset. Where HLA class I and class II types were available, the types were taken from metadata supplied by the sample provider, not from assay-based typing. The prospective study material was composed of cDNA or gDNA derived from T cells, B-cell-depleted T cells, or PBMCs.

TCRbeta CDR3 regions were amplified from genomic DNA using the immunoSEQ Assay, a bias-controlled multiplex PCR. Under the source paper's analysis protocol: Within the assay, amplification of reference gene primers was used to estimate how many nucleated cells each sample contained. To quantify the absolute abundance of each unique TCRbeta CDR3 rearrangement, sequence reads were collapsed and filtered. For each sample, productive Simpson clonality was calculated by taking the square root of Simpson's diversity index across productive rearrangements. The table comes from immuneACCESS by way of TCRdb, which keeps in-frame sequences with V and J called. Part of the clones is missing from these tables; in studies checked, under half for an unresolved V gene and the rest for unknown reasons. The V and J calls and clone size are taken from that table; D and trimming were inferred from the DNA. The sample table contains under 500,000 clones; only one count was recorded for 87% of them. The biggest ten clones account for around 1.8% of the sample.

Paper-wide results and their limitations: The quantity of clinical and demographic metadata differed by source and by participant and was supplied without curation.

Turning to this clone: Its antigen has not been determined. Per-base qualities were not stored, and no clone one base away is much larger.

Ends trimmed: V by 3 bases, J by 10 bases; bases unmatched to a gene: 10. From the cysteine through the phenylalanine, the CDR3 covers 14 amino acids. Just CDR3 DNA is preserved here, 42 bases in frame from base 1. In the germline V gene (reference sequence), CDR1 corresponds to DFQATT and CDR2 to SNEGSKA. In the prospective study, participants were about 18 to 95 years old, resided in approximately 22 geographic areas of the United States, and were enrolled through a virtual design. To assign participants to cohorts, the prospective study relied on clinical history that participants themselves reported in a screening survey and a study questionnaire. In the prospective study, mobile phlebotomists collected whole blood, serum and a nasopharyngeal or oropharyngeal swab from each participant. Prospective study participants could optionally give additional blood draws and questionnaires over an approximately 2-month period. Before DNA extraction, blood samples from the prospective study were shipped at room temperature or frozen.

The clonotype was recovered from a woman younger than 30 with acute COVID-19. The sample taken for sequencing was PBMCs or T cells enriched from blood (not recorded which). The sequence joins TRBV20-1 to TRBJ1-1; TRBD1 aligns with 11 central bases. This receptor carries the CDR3 CSASTGTGGIRAFF. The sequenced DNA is TGCAGTGCTAGTACCGGGACAGGGGGAATAAGAGCTTTCTTT.